The TCR beta chain described here comes from a study of blood T cell repertoires in COVID-19. With 8 bases removed from V and 3 bases from J, the gap between germline ends came to 8 bases. Germline lookup yields CDR1 MNHEY and CDR2 SVGAGI. This CDR3 spans 12 amino acids. The protocol was immunoSEQ multiplex PCR, while the TCRdb copy is restricted to in-frame clones and leaves out a portion. The table lists some 320,000 clones, 85% of them singletons. Material: PBMCs or T cells enriched from blood (not recorded which). The source is a young woman who had been exposed to COVID-19. V is TRBV6-5 and J is TRBJ1-5, with TRBD1 as a possible D gene (6 bases). Written as DNA, the CDR3 is TGTGCCAGCCAGGGGATCAATCAGCCCCAGCATTTT. This sequence encodes CASQGINQPQHF.